The T cell receptor (beta chain) described here comes from a study of human T cells and chemical hapten exposure. Study results and caveats: Alopecia was present in the donors, so their immune response may differ from healthy people's.

TCRdb independently ran MiXCR on the RACE reads; one entry per CDR3 protein. The sample comprises under 450,000 distinct CDR3 sequences, about 6% of which are singletons, and around 5.6% rests with the top ten. The sample holds many counts of this clonotype. The antigen is unknown. Time point described: patch test 2, 6 weeks after DPC sensitization. Indicated treatment: therapeutic diphenylcyclopropenone sensitization with weekly scalp DPC. The authors' total RNA extraction used unfractionated whole blood. V was cut by 10 bases and J by 5 bases, with 12 bases left in between. The length of the CDR3 is 12 residues. The germline V gene has CDR1 ENHRY and CDR2 SYGVKD.

The origin of this receptor is a woman between 18 and 30 years old with alopecia areata. Some clones in this sample may be carry-over from other donors' samples. The sequenced sample was whole blood, obtained in connection with sensitization to the hapten diphenylcyclopropenone (DPC). The chain employs TRBV10-3 and TRBJ2-4; the D gene could be TRBD1 or TRBD2 (5 bases each). The CDR3 nucleotides read TGTGCCACTGGGACGGCCCAAAACATTCAGTACTTC. This translates into CATGTAQNIQYF.